The present TCR beta chain was sequenced within a study of blood T cell repertoires in COVID-19. As for the study in general: Acute and convalescent COVID-19 specimens originated in the United States, Italy and Spain. Nucleic acid was either cDNA or gDNA, and it came from T cells, B-cell-depleted T cells, or PBMCs.

Source study methods: Scientists estimated how many nucleated cells there were by amplifying reference gene primers. The protocol was immunoSEQ multiplex PCR, while the TCRdb copy is restricted to in-frame clones and leaves out a portion. The V and J calls and clone size were taken over from that table, and D and trimming were inferred from the DNA. The sample includes around 90,000 clones, 80% seen only once; the top ten take around 20%. CDR3 length: 15 amino acids. The germline V gene has CDR1 SGHTA and CDR2 FQGTGA. After removal of 5 bases from V and 1 base from J, the junction contained 4 bases not matched to a gene.

The V and J genes are TRBV7-3 and TRBJ1-1, with TRBD1 matching 10 bases. The sequenced sample was peripheral blood. The TCR originated in a human donor in a cohort sampled during active COVID-19. The DNA of the CDR3 is TGTGCCAGCAGCGCACGGACAGGGGGGAACACTGAAGCTTTCTTT. Translation: CASSARTGGNTEAFF.